These 5 T cell receptor beta chains were all obtained from the same sample, sequenced in a study of cytomegalovirus exposure and HLA in healthy donors. 13 Jbeta primers and 60 Vbeta primers were used for the PCR. TCRdb's table, derived via immunoSEQ multiplex PCR, lists solely in-frame clones and lacks some. The sample has roughly 110,000 clones; about 80% are singletons. Sequencing was carried out using PBMCs. The receptors were sampled from a woman between 18 and 29 years old in good health and CMV-seropositive.

This clone showed up just a few times. Here the CDR3 DNA reads TGCGCCAGCAGCTCAAGGAGGAACACCGGGGAGCTGTTTTTT. This gives the protein CASSSRRNTGELFF. The rearrangement links TRBV5-1 to TRBJ2-2; no reliable D call. Per germline, CDR1 SGHRS and CDR2 YFSETQ. The ends were cut back, 3 bases at V and 1 base at J, with 7 bases in the middle. The CDR3 has 14 residues.

The chain combines TRBV7-3 with TRBJ1-1, with D maybe TRBD1 (6 bases). V lost 2 bases and J lost 8, with 12 bases in between. The CDR3 length is 13 residues. Germline V gene sequence: CDR1 SGHTA, CDR2 FQGTGA. The CDR3 here is CASSLLGTTEAFF. The DNA for the CDR3 is TGTGCCAGCAGCTTATTGGGGACAACCGAAGCTTTCTTT.

The chain is built from TRBV9 and TRBJ2-3; 9 nucleotides align to TRBD2. Germline values: CDR1 SGDLS, CDR2 YYNGEE. After removal of 0 bases from V and 4 bases from J, the junction contained 6 bases not matched to a gene. This CDR3 comprises 16 residues. CDR3 amino acids: CASSVEGGRASDTQYF. The CDR3, as DNA: TGTGCCAGCAGCGTAGAGGGCGGGAGGGCCTCAGATACGCAGTATTTT.

The chain links TRBV11-3 to TRBJ2-7, with D perhaps TRBD2 (5 bases). Trimming took off 1 base at V and 3 bases at J, with 7 bases between the two ends. The CDR3 spans 13 residues. The germline CDR1 and CDR2 sequences are SGHNT and YENEEA. This CDR3 is CASSLVRGYEQYF. CDR3 nucleotides: TGTGCCAGCAGCTTAGTACGGGGCTACGAGCAGTACTTC.

This clone has more than one count but fewer than ten. The rearrangement uses TRBV11-2 and TRBJ2-5, with 9 bases lining up with TRBD1. CDR3 size: 17 residues. Germline values: CDR1 SGHAT, CDR2 FQNNGV. The trim removed 5 bases at V and 3 bases at J, leaving 13 bases unmatched. The CDR3 sequence is CASSSTGTGTFEETQYF. The CDR3 region has the DNA TGTGCCAGCAGCAGTACCGGGACAGGGACTTTTGAAGAGACCCAGTACTTC. Based on the CDR3 plus reference TRBV11-2 and TRBJ2-5, the full variable domain is EAGVAQSPRYKIIEKRQSVAFWCNPISGHATLYWYQQILGQGPKLLIQFQNNGVVDDSQLPKDRFSAERLKGVDSTLKIQPAKLEDSAVYLCASSSTGTGTFEETQYFGPGTRLLVL.